This entry features one TCR beta chain sequence. The data derive from a study of T cell responses to AZD1222 COVID-19 vaccine. TCRdb keeps only in-frame clones here, not all; method: immunoSEQ multiplex PCR. The sample yields 120,000 or so clones, 70% to 90% seen once. There are 12 residues in the CDR3. Trimming pared 2 bases from V and 3 bases from J, leaving 5 bases between. The V gene's germline CDR1 is MDHEN and CDR2 SYDVKM. The sequence derives from an adult in good health. Sequenced material: peripheral blood, taken on day 0 of AZD1222 vaccination. This chain links TRBV28 with TRBJ2-7; no definite D call. CDR3 in DNA: TGTGCCAGCAGTTTAATACACTACGAGCAGTACTTC. Translating gives CASSLIHYEQYF.